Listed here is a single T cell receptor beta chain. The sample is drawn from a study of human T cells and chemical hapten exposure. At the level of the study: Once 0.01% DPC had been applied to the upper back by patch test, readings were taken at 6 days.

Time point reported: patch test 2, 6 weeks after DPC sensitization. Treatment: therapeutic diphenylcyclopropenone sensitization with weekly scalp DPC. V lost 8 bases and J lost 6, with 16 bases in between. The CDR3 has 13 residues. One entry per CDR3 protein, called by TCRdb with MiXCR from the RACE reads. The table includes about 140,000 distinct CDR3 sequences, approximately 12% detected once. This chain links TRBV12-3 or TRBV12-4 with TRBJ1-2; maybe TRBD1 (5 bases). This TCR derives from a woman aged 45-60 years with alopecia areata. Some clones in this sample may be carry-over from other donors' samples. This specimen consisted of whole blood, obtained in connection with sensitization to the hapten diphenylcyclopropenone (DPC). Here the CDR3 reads CASRPGGAHGYTF. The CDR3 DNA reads TGTGCCAGCCGCCCCGGGGGAGCCCATGGCTACACCTTC.